The present TCR beta chain was sequenced within a study of T cells after yellow fever vaccination. With 9 bases removed from V and 3 bases from J, the gap between germline ends came to 11 bases. This CDR3 spans 13 amino acids. Each CDR3 protein gets one entry after TCRdb re-called the 5' RACE reads with MiXCR. The repertoire holds about 120,000 distinct CDR3 sequences, with around 8% as singletons. This clonotype was seen at least ten times. Antigen: not known. The study's findings and limits: Re-detected after boosting: most primary clones, around 96% of CD4 and around 86% of CD8. Highly abundant clonotypes carried over from the bulk population could end up in FACS-sorted repertoires as contaminants.

The material was CD8+ T cells sorted from PBMCs, obtained 45 days after the yellow fever booster vaccination. V usage is TRBV12-3 or TRBV12-4 and J usage is TRBJ2-2; D unresolved. This sequence originates from a man younger than 45 who received the YFV17D yellow fever vaccine. The CDR3: CASSREYTGELFF. In nucleotides, the CDR3 is TGTGCCAGTTCTCGCGAATACACCGGGGAGCTGTTTTTT.